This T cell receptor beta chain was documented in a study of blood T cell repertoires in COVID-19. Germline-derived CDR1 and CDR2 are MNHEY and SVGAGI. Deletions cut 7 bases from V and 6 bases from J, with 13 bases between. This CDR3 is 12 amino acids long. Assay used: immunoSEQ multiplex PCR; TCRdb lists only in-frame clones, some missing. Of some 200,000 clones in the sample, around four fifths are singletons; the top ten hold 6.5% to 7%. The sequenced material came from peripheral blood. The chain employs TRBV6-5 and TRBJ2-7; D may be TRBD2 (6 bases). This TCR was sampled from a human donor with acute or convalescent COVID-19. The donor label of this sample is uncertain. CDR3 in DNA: TGTGCCAGCACCAACGCGGGGCGCGAGCAGTACTTC. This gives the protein CASTNAGREQYF.